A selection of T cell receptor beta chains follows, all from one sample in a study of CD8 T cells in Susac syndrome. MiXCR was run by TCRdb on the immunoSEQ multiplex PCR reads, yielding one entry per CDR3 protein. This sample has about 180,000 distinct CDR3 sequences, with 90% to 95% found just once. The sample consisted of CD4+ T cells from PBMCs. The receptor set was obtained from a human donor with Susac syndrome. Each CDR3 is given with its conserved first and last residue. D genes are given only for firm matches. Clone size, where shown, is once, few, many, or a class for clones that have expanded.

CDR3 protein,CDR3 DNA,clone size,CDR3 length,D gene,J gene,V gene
CSVEGDRGSYGYTF,TGCAGCGTTGAAGGGGACAGGGGTAGCTATGGCTACACCTTC,NA,14,TRBD1,TRBJ1-2,TRBV29-1
CASGPRGVRRRVNYGYTF,TGTGCCAGCGGCCCCCGGGGTGTCAGAAGGAGGGTTAACTATGGCTACACCTTC,NA,18,NA,TRBJ1-2,TRBV28
CSVTARTSNQPQHF,TGCAGTGTCACGGCACGGACAAGCAATCAGCCCCAGCATTTT,NA,14,NA,TRBJ1-5,TRBV20-1
CATLRLAGEVNEQFF,TGTGCCACGCTCCGACTAGCGGGAGAAGTTAATGAGCAGTTCTTC,NA,15,TRBD2,TRBJ2-1,TRBV5-4
CSASVQGLNTEAFF,TGCAGTGCTAGCGTACAGGGCTTGAACACTGAAGCTTTCTTT,once,14,NA,TRBJ1-1,TRBV20-1
CASHRTGNQPQHF,TGTGCCAGCCATCGGACGGGCAATCAGCCCCAGCATTTT,NA,13,NA,TRBJ1-5,TRBV6-2/TRBV6-3
CSAISRDRTLGTQYF,TGCAGTGCCATCTCCCGGGACAGGACCCTGGGGACCCAGTACTTC,NA,15,TRBD1,TRBJ2-5,TRBV20-1
CASSQGPQGNEKLFF,TGTGCCAGCAGTCAGGGGCCACAGGGTAATGAAAAACTGTTTTTT,NA,15,NA,TRBJ1-4,TRBV12-3/TRBV12-4
CASSILGREGSYEQYF,TGTGCCAGTAGCATTCTCGGGCGGGAGGGCTCCTACGAGCAGTACTTC,NA,16,TRBD2,TRBJ2-7,TRBV19
CASSSEAGAGEQYF,TGTGCCAGCAGCTCCGAAGCGGGAGCCGGCGAGCAGTACTTC,NA,14,TRBD2,TRBJ2-7,TRBV7-2
CAWSRQVNEQFF,TGTGCCTGGAGTCGACAGGTCAATGAGCAGTTCTTC,once,12,NA,TRBJ2-1,TRBV30
CASGLEGGNYGYTF,TGTGCTAGTGGTTTGGAGGGTGGCAACTATGGCTACACCTTC,once,14,NA,TRBJ1-2,TRBV12-5
CASSLPTGSVEKLFF,TGTGCCAGCAGCCTTCCGACAGGGTCCGTAGAAAAACTGTTTTTT,NA,15,TRBD1,TRBJ1-4,TRBV28
CASSERVQETQYF,TGTGCCAGCAGTGAAAGGGTCCAAGAGACCCAGTACTTC,NA,13,NA,TRBJ2-5,TRBV2
CASRGPGGRVNEQFF,TGTGCCAGCAGAGGGCCCGGGGGGCGGGTCAATGAGCAGTTCTTC,NA,15,NA,TRBJ2-1,TRBV13
CASSPGGDYGYTF,TGTGCCAGCAGCCCAGGGGGCGACTATGGCTACACCTTC,few,13,TRBD1,TRBJ1-2,TRBV7-2